This T cell receptor (beta chain) appears in the sequencing data of a study of blood T cell repertoires in COVID-19. Study information: Acute-phase and convalescent COVID-19 samples originated in the United States, Italy and Spain.

CDR3 length equals 17 residues. V lost 4 bases and J lost 4; bases outside the gene matches: 15. Germline assignment: CDR1 SGHDN and CDR2 FVKESK. How the authors handled the data: Estimation of nucleated cell counts was performed using reference gene primer amplification. Only in-frame clones appear in the TCRdb table, and some are missing; sequencing was by immunoSEQ multiplex PCR. V and J calls plus clone size are reproduced from that table; the DNA served to infer D and trimming. Of around 160,000 clones in the sample, 80% to 90% were seen once. A few counts support this clone. This chain connects TRBV14 to TRBJ1-1; 7 nucleotides match TRBD1. Specimen: peripheral blood. The receptor comes from a human donor with acute or convalescent COVID-19. The donor label of this sample is uncertain. For the CDR3, the DNA is TGTGCCAGCAGCCCGCGCTACAGGGGCGCCCGGAGCACTGAAGCTTTCTTT. Protein: CASSPRYRGARSTEAFF.